A selection of T cell receptor beta chains follows, all from one sample in a study of technical replicates of blood from a few donors. Sequenced by immunoSEQ multiplex PCR; TCRdb stores in-frame clones only, minus some. The sample records approximately 95,000 clones, about 95% being singletons. Sequences were obtained from T cells isolated from PBMCs. The source of these receptors is a human donor in good health. Each CDR3 is given with its conserved first and last residue. A D gene is named only where the DNA matches it firmly. The size entry is marked missing in some rows and otherwise reads once, few, many or a size class.

j_call | v_call | cdr3_length | clone_size | d_call | cdr3_nt | cdr3_aa
TRBJ2-7 | TRBV7-9 | 14 | - | TRBD2 | TGTGCCAGCAGCGGGACTAGCGGCTCCTACGAGCAGTACTTC | CASSGTSGSYEQYF
TRBJ2-1 | TRBV6-5 | 14 | once | TRBD1 | TGTGCCAGCTCCGGGACAGTAGTATCGAATGAGCAGTTCTTC | CASSGTVVSNEQFF
TRBJ2-2 | TRBV27 | 14 | - | TRBD2 | TGTGCCAGCAATCAAGCGGGAGACTCCGGGGAGCTGTTTTTT | CASNQAGDSGELFF
TRBJ2-7 | TRBV28 | 16 | - | TRBD2 | TGTGCCAGCACTCTTGCCCTAGCGGGTGCCTCCTACGAGCAGTACTTC | CASTLALAGASYEQYF
TRBJ1-4 | TRBV30 | 14 | - | - | TGTGCCTGGAACTCGGCGGGGGGCATTGAAAAACTGTTTTTT | CAWNSAGGIEKLFF
TRBJ2-1 | TRBV29-1 | 15 | - | TRBD1 | TGCAGCGTTGAAAACCGGGACAGGGCGCGGAATGAGCAGTTCTTC | CSVENRDRARNEQFF
TRBJ2-1 | TRBV10-3 | 14 | - | TRBD1 | TGTGCCATCTCAACGGACAGGGAAGACAATGAGCAGTTCTTC | CAISTDREDNEQFF
TRBJ1-1 | TRBV19 | 14 | - | - | TGTGCCAGTAGTATTCGCCTGCGGAACACTGAAGCTTTCTTT | CASSIRLRNTEAFF
TRBJ2-7 | TRBV13 | 17 | - | TRBD2 | TGTGCCAGCAGCACACGACGTCGACTAGCGGGATCAAGCGAGCAGTACTTC | CASSTRRRLAGSSEQYF
TRBJ1-1 | TRBV6-5 | 14 | once | - | TGTGCCAGCAGTTTCCAGTCCCCGAACACTGAAGCTTTCTTT | CASSFQSPNTEAFF
TRBJ2-7 | TRBV27 | 11 | - | - | TGTGCCAGCAGTCAGGGGACGGAGAGGTACTTC | CASSQGTERYF
TRBJ2-5 | TRBV13 | 16 | - | - | TGTGCCAGCAGCTCCCCTAGCGAAGAGTCCATGGGGACCCAGTACTTC | CASSSPSEESMGTQYF
TRBJ1-1 | TRBV2 | 14 | once | - | TGTGCCAGCAGCCCACAGGGCGGGAACACTGAAGCTTTCTTT | CASSPQGGNTEAFF
TRBJ2-3 | TRBV19 | 15 | - | TRBD2 | TGTGCCAGTAGTTTTACTAGCGGGAGAACAGATACGCAGTATTTT | CASSFTSGRTDTQYF
TRBJ2-1 | TRBV2 | 14 | - | - | TGTGCCAGTTCTGGAAGCGGCTATAACAATGAGCAGTTCTTC | CASSGSGYNNEQFF
TRBJ2-3 | TRBV5-1 | 14 | - | - | TGCGCCAGCAGCCCTATAGGGGTATCAGATACGCAGTATTTT | CASSPIGVSDTQYF
TRBJ2-7 | TRBV19 | 14 | - | - | TGTGCCAGTAGTATAGAGGGCAGGAACTACGAGCAGTACTTC | CASSIEGRNYEQYF
TRBJ1-2 | TRBV4-1 | 14 | once | - | TGCGCCAGCAGCCAAGAAGAGCTTAACTATGGCTACACCTTC | CASSQEELNYGYTF
TRBJ1-5 | TRBV28 | 15 | few | TRBD1 | TGTGCCAGCAGTTGGACAGGGTCGGACGTACAGCCCCAGCATTTT | CASSWTGSDVQPQHF
TRBJ2-5 | TRBV4-2 | 14 | - | - | TGTGCCAGCAGCCAAGTAACAGGGTCGGAGACCCAGTACTTC | CASSQVTGSETQYF
TRBJ2-7 | TRBV5-8 | 16 | - | - | TGTGCCAGCAGCCTAGGTGACAGGACCTTAACCTACGAGCAGTACTTC | CASSLGDRTLTYEQYF
TRBJ1-2 | TRBV4-1 | 14 | - | - | TGCGCCAGCAGCCGCAACACAGATAACTATGGCTACACCTTC | CASSRNTDNYGYTF
TRBJ2-7 | TRBV7-9 | 16 | - | - | TGTGCCAGCAGCTTAGCCACTCCCCGGAGAGACTACGAGCAGTACTTC | CASSLATPRRDYEQYF
TRBJ2-1 | TRBV11-3 | 15 | - | TRBD2 | TGTGCCAGCTGTCGACTAGCGGAAGTATACAATGAGCAGTTCTTC | CASCRLAEVYNEQFF
TRBJ2-3 | TRBV5-6 | 15 | - | TRBD1 | TGTGCCAGCAGCTTTGTGACAGGGGAGGCAGATACGCAGTATTTT | CASSFVTGEADTQYF
TRBJ2-3 | TRBV28 | 17 | - | TRBD2 | TGTGCCAGCAGGCGGACTAGCGGGAGGTGGGGCACAGATACGCAGTATTTT | CASRRTSGRWGTDTQYF
TRBJ2-3 | TRBV9 | 16 | - | - | TGTGCCAGCAGCGTAGGTATACGGACACGGCCGGATACGCAGTATTTT | CASSVGIRTRPDTQYF
TRBJ2-3 | TRBV11-3 | 15 | - | TRBD1 | TGTGCCAGCAGCTCCCAGGGGGCGAGTATAGATACGCAGTATTTT | CASSSQGASIDTQYF
TRBJ1-3 | TRBV25-1 | 17 | - | TRBD1 | TGTGCCAGCAGTACTTCTACAGGGGCCGGACCTGGAAACACCATATATTTT | CASSTSTGAGPGNTIYF
TRBJ1-3 | TRBV15 | 16 | - | TRBD1 | TGTGCCACCAGCAGAGATAGGGGGCACTCTGGAAACACCATATATTTT | CATSRDRGHSGNTIYF
TRBJ1-1 | TRBV5-4 | 15 | - | TRBD1 | TGTGCCAGCAGCTGGGACAGGGACTTGAACACTGAAGCTTTCTTT | CASSWDRDLNTEAFF
TRBJ2-7 | TRBV19 | 18 | - | TRBD1 | TGTGCCAGTAGTATAGTCGCGGCGGGGACAGGGGAGATATACGAGCAGTACTTC | CASSIVAAGTGEIYEQYF